The 2 T cell receptor beta chains given below trace back to one sample, sequenced in a study of blood T cell repertoires in COVID-19. The data were produced by immunoSEQ multiplex PCR, yet TCRdb's version contains in-frame clones alone and is incomplete. In the table there are about 280,000 clones, more than 75% of which are singletons. Sequenced: peripheral blood. The receptors derive from a man between 35 and 55 years old with active or convalescent COVID-19.

The chain is built from TRBV24-1 and TRBJ1-3; TRBD1 is a possible D gene (6 bases). V dropped 3 bases and J dropped 2 bases, with 13 bases sitting between them. CDR1 is KGHDR and CDR2 is SFDVKD in the germline V gene. This CDR3 has 16 amino acids. The CDR3 loop reads CATSDLDSLPGNTIYF. CDR3 DNA: TGTGCCACCAGTGATCTGGACAGTCTCCCTGGAAACACCATATATTTT.

V gene TRBV6-6 combines with J gene TRBJ2-1; D might be TRBD1 (7 bases). Germline-derived CDR1 and CDR2 are MNHNY and SVGAGI (reference sequence). CDR3 length: 18 amino acids. The ends were cut back, 5 bases at V and 7 bases at J, with 27 bases in the middle. The CDR3 region is CASSPWGEGPGGKNEQFF. The CDR3 DNA is TGTGCCAGCAGTCCGTGGGGTGAGGGACCAGGGGGGAAGAATGAGCAGTTCTTC.